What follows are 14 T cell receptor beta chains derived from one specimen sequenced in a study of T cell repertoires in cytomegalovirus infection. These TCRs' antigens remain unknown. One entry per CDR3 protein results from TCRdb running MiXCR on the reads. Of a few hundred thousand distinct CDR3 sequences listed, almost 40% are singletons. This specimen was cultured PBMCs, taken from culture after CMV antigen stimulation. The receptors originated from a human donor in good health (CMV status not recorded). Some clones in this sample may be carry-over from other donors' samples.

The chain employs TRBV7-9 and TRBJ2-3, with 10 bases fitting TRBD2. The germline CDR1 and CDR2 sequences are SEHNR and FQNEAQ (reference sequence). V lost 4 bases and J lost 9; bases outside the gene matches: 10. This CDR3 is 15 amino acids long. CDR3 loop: CASSSMLAGEGTQYF. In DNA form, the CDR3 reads TGTGCCAGCAGCTCTATGCTAGCGGGAGAGGGAACGCAGTATTTT.

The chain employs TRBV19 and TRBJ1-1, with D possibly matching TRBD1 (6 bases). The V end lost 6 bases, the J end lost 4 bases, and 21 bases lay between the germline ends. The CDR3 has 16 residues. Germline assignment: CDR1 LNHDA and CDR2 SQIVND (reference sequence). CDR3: CASRTSDRLRGTEAFF. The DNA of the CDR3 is TGTGCCAGTAGGACATCAGACAGGCTCCGGGGCACTGAAGCTTTCTTT.

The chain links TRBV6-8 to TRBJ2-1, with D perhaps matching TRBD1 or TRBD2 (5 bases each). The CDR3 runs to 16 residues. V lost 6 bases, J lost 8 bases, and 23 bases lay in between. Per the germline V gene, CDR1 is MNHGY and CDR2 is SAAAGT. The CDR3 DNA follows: TGTGCCAGCAGACCGGGGCAGGGTTTGACAATGGATGAGCAGTTCTTC. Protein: CASRPGQGLTMDEQFF.

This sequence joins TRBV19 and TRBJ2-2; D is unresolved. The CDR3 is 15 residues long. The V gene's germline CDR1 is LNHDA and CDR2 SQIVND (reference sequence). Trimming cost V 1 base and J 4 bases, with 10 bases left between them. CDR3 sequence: CASSIVLAATGELFF. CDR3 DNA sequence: TGTGCCAGTAGTATAGTTTTGGCCGCCACCGGGGAGCTGTTTTTT.

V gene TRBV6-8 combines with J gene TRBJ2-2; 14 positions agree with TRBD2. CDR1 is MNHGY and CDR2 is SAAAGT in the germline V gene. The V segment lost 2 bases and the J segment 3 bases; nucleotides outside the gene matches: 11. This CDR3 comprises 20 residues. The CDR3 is CASSYRNRLAGGRDTGELFF. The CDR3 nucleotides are TGTGCCAGCAGTTACCGAAATCGACTAGCGGGGGGGCGAGACACCGGGGAGCTGTTTTTT.

The CDR3 here is CASSLTPGTGSGNTIYF. The CDR3 DNA is TGTGCCAGCAGCCTCACCCCCGGGACAGGGTCCGGAAACACCATATATTTT. This chain joins TRBV7-2 and TRBJ1-3, with 9 bases identical to TRBD1. Unmatched junction bases numbered 12, after V lost 5 bases and J lost 4 bases. The CDR3 runs to 17 residues. Germline V CDR1 and CDR2: SGHTA, FQGNSA.

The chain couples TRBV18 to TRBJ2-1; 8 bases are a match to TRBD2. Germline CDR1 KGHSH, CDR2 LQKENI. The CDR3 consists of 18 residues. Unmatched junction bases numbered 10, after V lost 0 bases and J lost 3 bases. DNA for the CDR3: TGTGCCAGCTCACCACCGGTCTTTAGCGGGAAGATCTACAATGAGCAGTTCTTC. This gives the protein CASSPPVFSGKIYNEQFF.

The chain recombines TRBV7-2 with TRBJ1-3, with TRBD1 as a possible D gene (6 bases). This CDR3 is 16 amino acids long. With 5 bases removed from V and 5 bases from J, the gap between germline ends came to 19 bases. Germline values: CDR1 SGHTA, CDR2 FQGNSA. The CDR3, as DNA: TGTGCCAGCAGCACCGGGGCCCGGACAGCCAGAAACACCATATATTTT. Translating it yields CASSTGARTARNTIYF.

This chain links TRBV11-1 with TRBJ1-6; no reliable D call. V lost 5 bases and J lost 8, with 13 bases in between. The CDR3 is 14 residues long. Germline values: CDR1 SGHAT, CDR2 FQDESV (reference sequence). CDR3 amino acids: CASSIDGWDSPLHF. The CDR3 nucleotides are TGTGCCAGCAGCATCGACGGCTGGGATTCACCCCTCCACTTT. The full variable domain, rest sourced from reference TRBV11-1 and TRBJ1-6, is EAEVAQSPRYKITEKSQAVAFWCDPISGHATLYWYRQILGQGPELLVQFQDESVVDDSQLPKDRFSAERLKGVDSTLKIQPAELGDSAMYLCASSIDGWDSPLHFGNGTRLTVT.

The CDR3 nucleotides read TGTGCCACCCCCCTGGACGATAAGGGCCCCTACGAGCAGTACTTC. This sequence encodes CATPLDDKGPYEQYF. The chain recombines TRBV6-1 with TRBJ2-7; D gene uncertain. This CDR3 region has 15 residues. The germline gives CDR1 MNHNS, CDR2 SASEGT. V was pared by 10 bases and J by 2 bases, with 21 bases between.

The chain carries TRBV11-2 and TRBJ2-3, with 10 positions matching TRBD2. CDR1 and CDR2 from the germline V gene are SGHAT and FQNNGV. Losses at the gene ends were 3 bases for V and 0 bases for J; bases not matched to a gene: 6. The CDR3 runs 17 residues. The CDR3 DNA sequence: TGTGCCAGCAGCTTCAGAACGACTAGCGGGAGCACAGATACGCAGTATTTT. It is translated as CASSFRTTSGSTDTQYF. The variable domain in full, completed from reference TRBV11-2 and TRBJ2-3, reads EAGVAQSPRYKIIEKRQSVAFWCNPISGHATLYWYQQILGQGPKLLIQFQNNGVVDDSQLPKDRFSAERLKGVDSTLKIQPAKLEDSAVYLCASSFRTTSGSTDTQYFGPGTRLTVL.

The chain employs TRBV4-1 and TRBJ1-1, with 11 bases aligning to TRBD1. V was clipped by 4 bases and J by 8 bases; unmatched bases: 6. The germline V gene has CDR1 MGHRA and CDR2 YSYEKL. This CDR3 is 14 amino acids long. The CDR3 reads CASSPGQGGLEAFF. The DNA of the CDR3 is TGCGCCAGCAGCCCGGGACAGGGGGGATTGGAAGCTTTCTTT.

The CDR3 here is CASSATGQGADGYTF. CDR3 in DNA: TGCGCCAGCAGCGCCACGGGACAGGGGGCAGATGGCTACACCTTC. J is TRBJ1-2 and V is TRBV5-1; TRBD1 aligns across 12 bases. This CDR3 is built from 15 residues. Germline-derived CDR1 and CDR2 are SGHRS and YFSETQ. J lost 6 bases, V lost 4 bases, and 7 bases had no gene match.

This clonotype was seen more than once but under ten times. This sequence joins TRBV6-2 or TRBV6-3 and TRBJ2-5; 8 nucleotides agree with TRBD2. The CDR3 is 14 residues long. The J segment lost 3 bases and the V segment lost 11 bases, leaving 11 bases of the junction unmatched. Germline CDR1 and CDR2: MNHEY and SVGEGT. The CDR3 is CAGEAAGGEETQYF. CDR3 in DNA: TGTGCCGGGGAGGCGGCGGGGGGTGAAGAGACCCAGTACTTC.